This entry is about one TCR beta chain. These data belong to a study of blood T cell repertoires in COVID-19. Whole-study context: Samples representing acute and convalescent COVID-19 were sourced from the United States, Italy and Spain. Nucleic acid was either cDNA or gDNA, and it came from T cells, B-cell-depleted T cells, or PBMCs.

In the original workflow: Counts of nucleated cells, estimated from reference gene primer amplification, were obtained. The repertoire was sequenced with immunoSEQ multiplex PCR; TCRdb's copy has only in-frame clones and lacks some. That table gives V, J and clone size, and the DNA gave D and trimming. The data hold some 150,000 clones, with more than 75% observed a single time. Sequenced sample: peripheral blood. This TCR derives from a human donor in a cohort sampled during active COVID-19.

The CDR3 nucleotides are TGTGCCAGCACCTGGGGGGGTCCGGGGGCCGACACCGGGGAGCTGTTTTTT. It is translated as CASTWGGPGADTGELFF. The chain is built from TRBV28 and TRBJ2-2, with D possibly being TRBD2 (7 bases). The germline gives CDR1 MDHEN, CDR2 SYDVKM. Trimming cost V 7 bases and J 3 bases, with 21 bases left between them. This CDR3 has 17 residues. The full variable domain, its missing parts supplied by reference TRBV28 and TRBJ2-2, is DVKVTQSSRYLVKRTGEKVFLECVQDMDHENMFWYRQDPGLGLRLIYFSYDVKMKEKGDIPEGYSVSREKKERFSLILESASTNQTSMYLCASTWGGPGADTGELFFGEGSRLTVL.